Listed here are 17 T cell receptor beta chains from one sample, sequenced in a study of blood T cell repertoires in COVID-19. The method was immunoSEQ multiplex PCR; TCRdb's version includes in-frame clones alone and lacks a portion of them. Seen here are around 88,000 clones, 90% observed once, and the top ten hold about 1.8%. The specimen was peripheral blood. These receptors all stem from a man aged 60 to 75 with acute or convalescent COVID-19.

The J gene is TRBJ2-7, the V gene TRBV6-2 or TRBV6-3; 14 bases agree with TRBD2. The CDR3 is 17 residues long. Trimming removed 4 bases from V and 0 bases from J; junction bases left unmatched: 5. Germline CDR1 MNHEY, CDR2 SVGEGT. The chain's CDR3 is CASSSPGLAGASYEQYF. The DNA for the CDR3 is TGTGCCAGCAGTTCCCCGGGACTAGCGGGGGCCTCCTACGAGCAGTACTTC.

The genes are TRBV10-3 and TRBJ2-1; 13 bases are a match to TRBD2. The germline gives CDR1 ENHRY, CDR2 SYGVKD. V lost 9 bases and J lost 4; bases outside the gene matches: 6. The CDR3 is 15 residues long. Written as DNA, the CDR3 is TGTGCCATTGGAGGGACTAGCGGGATTTACAATGAGCAGTTCTTC. Translated, it gives CAIGGTSGIYNEQFF.

V is TRBV2 and J is TRBJ2-7; tentatively, D is TRBD2 (6 bases). Deletions cut 1 base from V and 4 bases from J, with 14 bases between. Germline V gene lookup returns CDR1 SNHLY and CDR2 FYNNEI. The CDR3 spans 15 residues. The CDR3 DNA reads TGTGCCAGCAGTGAAGAGATAAGGGGAGGATACGAGCAGTACTTC. Protein product: CASSEEIRGGYEQYF.

V is TRBV28 and J is TRBJ1-5; D gene ambiguous. V lost 3 bases, J lost 0 bases, and 18 bases lay in between. Per the germline V gene, CDR1 is MDHEN and CDR2 is SYDVKM. The CDR3 has 18 residues. The CDR3 reads CASSFVKGGFYSNQPQHF. The CDR3 DNA follows: TGTGCCAGCAGTTTCGTAAAGGGAGGTTTTTATAGCAATCAGCCCCAGCATTTT. The complete variable domain, with remaining parts taken from reference TRBV28 and TRBJ1-5, reads DVKVTQSSRYLVKRTGEKVFLECVQDMDHENMFWYRQDPGLGLRLIYFSYDVKMKEKGDIPEGYSVSREKKERFSLILESASTNQTSMYLCASSFVKGGFYSNQPQHFGDGTRLSIL.

The chain employs TRBV4-3 and TRBJ2-1; D perhaps matches TRBD2 (5 bases). Germline loops: CDR1 LGHNA, CDR2 YSLEER. V lost 3 bases and J 4 bases, leaving 7 bases between the germline ends. CDR3 size: 13 residues. CDR3 residues: CASSQPGYNEQFF. The CDR3 DNA reads TGCGCCAGCAGCCAGCCGGGGTACAATGAGCAGTTCTTC.

This sequence joins TRBV24-1 and TRBJ2-1, with TRBD2 matching 7 bases. CDR1 and CDR2 from the germline V gene are KGHDR and SFDVKD. V was clipped by 5 bases and J by 6 bases; unmatched bases: 6. The CDR3 loop spans 14 amino acids. The CDR3 sequence is CATSVAGVSNEQFF. Written as DNA, the CDR3 is TGTGCCACCAGTGTGGCGGGAGTCTCCAATGAGCAGTTCTTC.

The V and J genes are TRBV28 and TRBJ1-5; D is possibly TRBD1 (5 bases). This CDR3 has 12 amino acids. V lost 5 bases to trimming and J lost 6 bases, with 8 bases between them. Germline CDR1 and CDR2: MDHEN and SYDVKM. As DNA, the CDR3 is TGTGCCAGCAGTCGGGGGAGTCAGCCCCAGCATTTT. This encodes CASSRGSQPQHF.

The rearrangement uses TRBV25-1 and TRBJ1-1, with 8 bases fitting TRBD1. CDR1 is MGHDK and CDR2 is SYGVNS in the germline V gene. V was pared by 10 bases and J by 0 bases, with 7 bases of the junction left unmatched. CDR3 size: 14 residues. DNA for the CDR3: TGTGCCACCCGAGGACAGGGAATGAACACTGAAGCTTTCTTT. Residues: CATRGQGMNTEAFF.

This rearrangement joins TRBV7-2 to TRBJ2-7, with 11 nucleotides matching TRBD1. Germline CDR1 and CDR2: SGHTA and FQGNSA. The trim removed 4 bases at V and 2 bases at J, leaving 4 bases unmatched. CDR3 length: 15 residues. In DNA, the CDR3 is TGTGCCAGCAGCTCTAGGACAGGGGGCCCCTACGAGCAGTACTTC. This encodes CASSSRTGGPYEQYF.

The chain employs TRBV7-2 and TRBJ2-7; 11 bases match TRBD2. In germline, CDR1 is SGHTA, CDR2 FQGNSA. CDR3 size: 15 residues. V lost 5 bases, J lost 4 bases, and 7 bases stayed unmatched. CDR3 amino acids: CASSPRTSGPYEQYF. The CDR3 DNA is TGTGCCAGCAGCCCGCGGACTAGCGGGCCTTACGAGCAGTACTTC.

The chain carries TRBV27 and TRBJ2-3; the match to TRBD2 covers 13 bases. Germline V CDR1 and CDR2: MNHEY, SMNVEV (reference sequence). Trimming cost V 7 bases and J 4 bases; bases outside gene matches: 20. The CDR3 is made up of 20 amino acids. The chain's CDR3 is CASTSRGLAGTPWSADTQYF. CDR3 bases: TGTGCCAGCACCTCTCGGGGACTAGCGGGAACGCCATGGTCGGCAGATACGCAGTATTTT.

This rearrangement joins TRBV29-1 to TRBJ1-5, with D perhaps matching TRBD1 (6 bases). Per the germline V gene, CDR1 is SQVTM and CDR2 is ANQGSEA. Trimming removed 4 bases from V and 3 bases from J, with 10 bases in between. The CDR3 is made up of 13 amino acids. CDR3 protein: CSVGQGHNQPQHF. Written as DNA, the CDR3 is TGCAGCGTTGGGCAGGGACACAATCAGCCCCAGCATTTT. Together with reference TRBV29-1 and TRBJ1-5, the CDR3 gives the full variable domain: SAVISQKPSRDICQRGTSLTIQCQVDSQVTMMFWYRQQPGQSLTLIATANQGSEATYESGFVIDKFPISRPNLTFSTLTVSNMSPEDSSIYLCSVGQGHNQPQHFGDGTRLSIL.

The chain is built from TRBV19 and TRBJ2-1; 13 bases map to TRBD2. The J segment lost 8 bases and the V segment lost 4 bases, leaving 2 bases of the junction unmatched. This CDR3 region has 14 residues. Per germline, CDR1 LNHDA and CDR2 SQIVND (reference sequence). The CDR3 region has the DNA TGTGCCAGTAGTAGACTAGCGGGAGGTTATGAGCAGTTCTTC. Translation: CASSRLAGGYEQFF.

The V and J genes are TRBV6-1 and TRBJ2-6; TRBD1 agrees at 9 bases. The V gene end was trimmed by 2 bases and the J gene end by 2 bases; junction bases not matched to a gene: 7. This CDR3 comprises 18 residues. CDR1 and CDR2 from the germline V gene are MNHNS and SASEGT. The CDR3 DNA is TGTGCCAGCAGTGAATGGGGACAGGGCTCTGCTGGGGCCAACGTCCTGACTTTC. This sequence encodes CASSEWGQGSAGANVLTF.

This chain uses TRBV27 with TRBJ2-1; no firm D call. Trimming stripped 0 bases from V and 10 bases from J, with 10 bases between. CDR3 size: 13 residues. Germline CDR1 and CDR2: MNHEY and SMNVEV (reference sequence). CDR3 loop: CASSLSPAVEQFF. CDR3 DNA: TGTGCCAGCAGTTTATCCCCGGCGGTAGAGCAGTTCTTC.

The chain joins TRBV29-1 to TRBJ1-2; D is uncertain. Trimming pared 7 bases from V and 8 bases from J, leaving 14 bases between. Per the germline V gene, CDR1 is SQVTM and CDR2 is ANQGSEA. The CDR3 has 11 residues. The CDR3 protein is CSALAGPGYTF. CDR3 nucleotide sequence: TGCAGCGCGCTGGCTGGGCCAGGCTACACCTTC.

V usage is TRBV29-1 and J usage is TRBJ2-3, with D maybe TRBD1 (5 bases). This CDR3 is built from 14 residues. Germline V gene lookup returns CDR1 SQVTM and CDR2 ANQGSEA. The germline V and J ends were trimmed by 3 bases and 0 bases, with 10 bases remaining between them. Here the CDR3 DNA reads TGCAGCGTTGAGCAGGGCTTTAGCACAGATACGCAGTATTTT. Its protein is CSVEQGFSTDTQYF.